A selection of T cell receptor beta chains follows, all from one sample in a study of patients and donors after allogeneic stem cell transplantation. TCRdb ran MiXCR on the RT-PCR reads and lists one entry per CDR3 protein. The data hold roughly 960,000 distinct CDR3 sequences, with about 20% observed a single time. Sequencing was carried out using blood, either unsorted or a sorted T cell fraction (not recorded which). The receptors were gathered from a human donor who was either an allogeneic HSCT recipient or a stem cell or donor lymphocyte infusion donor (not recorded which). It is not recorded whose cells these are; they may come from a transplant donor. The CDR3 runs from the conserved cysteine through the conserved F or W. A D gene is named only where the DNA matches it firmly. The size field is filled for only some rows; it gives once, few, many or a size class.

CDR3 | DNA | J | size | D | length | V
CASSYSATSEQLF | TGTGCCAGCAGTTACTCGGCCACGAGTGAGCAGCTCTTC | TRBJ2-1 | . | . | 13 | TRBV6-5
CASSPRSDRVYGYTF | TGTGCCAGCTCACCACGATCGGACAGAGTCTATGGCTACACCTTC | TRBJ1-2 | many | . | 15 | TRBV18
CAWSIGGNEQFF | TGTGCCTGGAGTATCGGGGGCAATGAGCAGTTCTTC | TRBJ2-1 | . | . | 12 | TRBV30
CAISDQGGTDTQYF | TGTGCCATCAGTGACCAGGGGGGCACAGATACGCAGTATTTT | TRBJ2-3 | . | TRBD1 | 14 | TRBV10-3
CASSQGQNSYYGYTF | TGCGCCAGCAGCCAAGGACAGAACTCTTACTATGGCTACACCTTC | TRBJ1-2 | . | . | 15 | TRBV5-1
CASSVAGGNNEQFF | TGTGCCAGCAGCGTAGCGGGAGGGAACAATGAGCAGTTCTTC | TRBJ2-1 | . | TRBD2 | 14 | TRBV9
CASSRRLDQETQYF | TGTGCCAGCAGCCGCCGACTCGACCAAGAGACCCAGTACTTC | TRBJ2-5 | . | . | 14 | TRBV7-9
CASSFPTGLAGGDTQYF | TGTGCCAGCAGTTTCCCAACCGGACTAGCGGGAGGAGATACGCAGTATTTT | TRBJ2-3 | . | TRBD2 | 17 | TRBV12-3/TRBV12-4
CSAIPNDRSDEKLFF | TGCAGTGCTATACCAAACGACAGGTCTGATGAAAAACTGTTTTTT | TRBJ1-4 | . | . | 15 | TRBV20-1
CSAGRGSGREGDTQYF | TGCAGTGCTGGAAGAGGTTCGGGGCGGGAGGGGGATACGCAGTATTTT | TRBJ2-3 | few | TRBD2 | 16 | TRBV20-1
CSANRGGETQYF | TGCAGTGCTAACAGGGGGGGGGAGACCCAGTACTTC | TRBJ2-5 | few | . | 12 | TRBV20-1
CASSLVKLAGGTDTQYF | TGCGCCAGCAGCTTGGTGAAGCTAGCGGGAGGCACAGATACGCAGTATTTT | TRBJ2-3 | few | TRBD2 | 17 | TRBV5-1
CASSYSARVENIQYF | TGTGCCAGCAGTTACTCGGCAAGGGTAGAAAACATTCAGTACTTC | TRBJ2-4 | . | . | 15 | TRBV6-5
CASSVGGRPQETQYF | TGTGCCAGCAGCGTAGGGGGACGGCCCCAAGAGACCCAGTACTTC | TRBJ2-5 | . | . | 15 | TRBV9
CASSYLPLTQGGTEAFF | TGTGCCAGCAGTTATCTCCCGCTCACCCAGGGAGGCACTGAAGCTTTCTTT | TRBJ1-1 | few | . | 17 | TRBV6-5
CASSRQRSGMNTEAFF | TGCGCCAGCAGCCGTCAGAGGTCGGGGATGAACACTGAAGCTTTCTTT | TRBJ1-1 | few | . | 16 | TRBV4-3
CASSQDQGAGAFF | TGTGCCAGCAGCCAAGATCAGGGGGCCGGAGCTTTCTTT | TRBJ1-1 | few | TRBD1 | 13 | TRBV4-2
CSVEKPGQGNEQFF | TGCAGCGTTGAGAAACCGGGACAGGGCAATGAGCAGTTCTTC | TRBJ2-1 | few | TRBD1 | 14 | TRBV29-1
CAISGATVSGANVLTF | TGTGCCATCAGTGGTGCCACGGTCTCAGGGGCCAACGTCCTGACTTTC | TRBJ2-6 | . | . | 16 | TRBV10-3
CASSHSPGRRNTEAFF | TGTGCCAGCAGTCACTCCCCAGGGAGGAGGAACACTGAAGCTTTCTTT | TRBJ1-1 | . | . | 16 | TRBV7-6
CASSLEGTLYGYTF | TGTGCCAGCAGCTTAGAGGGGACTCTCTATGGCTACACCTTC | TRBJ1-2 | . | . | 14 | TRBV7-9
CASRRGDYSNQPQHF | TGTGCCAGCAGGCGCGGGGATTATAGCAATCAGCCCCAGCATTTT | TRBJ1-5 | many | . | 15 | TRBV28
CSVRTSFVPRPDTQYF | TGCAGTGTGAGGACTAGCTTCGTCCCAAGGCCAGATACGCAGTATTTT | TRBJ2-3 | . | TRBD2 | 16 | TRBV20-1
CASSPQTGVTEAFF | TGTGCCAGCTCACCACAGACAGGGGTAACTGAAGCTTTCTTT | TRBJ1-1 | . | TRBD1 | 14 | TRBV18
CASSLDHLADEQFF | TGTGCCAGCAGCTTAGATCATCTCGCGGATGAGCAGTTCTTC | TRBJ2-1 | . | . | 14 | TRBV11-1
CASSLAGSRQPQHF | TGTGCCAGCAGTTTAGCAGGGTCCCGGCAGCCCCAGCATTTT | TRBJ1-5 | few | . | 14 | TRBV12-3/TRBV12-4
CASGWTTDYTDTQYF | TGTGCTAGTGGTTGGACTACCGATTACACAGATACGCAGTATTTT | TRBJ2-3 | . | . | 15 | TRBV12-5
CSATAGGSSGNTIYF | TGCAGTGCCACAGCGGGGGGCAGCTCTGGAAACACCATATATTTT | TRBJ1-3 | few | . | 15 | TRBV20-1
CASSQEASRGHNSPLHF | TGTGCCAGCAGCCAAGAAGCATCCAGGGGGCATAATTCACCCCTCCACTTT | TRBJ1-6 | few | TRBD1 | 17 | TRBV4-2
CASSQRSKGIAGFSNYGYTF | TGTGCCAGCAGCCAAAGGAGTAAGGGCATCGCAGGGTTTAGTAACTATGGCTACACCTTC | TRBJ1-2 | . | . | 20 | TRBV4-2
CASSYSQSSYNEQFF | TGCGCCAGCAGTTATAGCCAAAGCTCCTACAATGAGCAGTTCTTC | TRBJ2-1 | . | . | 15 | TRBV5-1
CSARAPGLALYEQYF | TGCAGTGCTAGAGCTCCGGGACTAGCGTTGTACGAGCAGTACTTC | TRBJ2-7 | few | TRBD2 | 15 | TRBV20-1
CASSAGGAKNIQYF | TGCGCCAGCAGCGCCGGGGGCGCCAAAAACATTCAGTACTTC | TRBJ2-4 | . | . | 14 | TRBV5-1
CASSLAQGLDEQFF | TGCGCCAGCAGCTTGGCCCAGGGGTTGGATGAGCAGTTCTTC | TRBJ2-1 | . | . | 14 | TRBV5-1
CASSPGQEGYTF | TGTGCCAGCTCACCGGGACAGGAAGGCTACACCTTC | TRBJ1-2 | . | TRBD1 | 12 | TRBV18
CASRDTGLNTEAFF | TGTGCCAGTCGGGACACCGGCTTGAACACTGAAGCTTTCTTT | TRBJ1-1 | few | . | 14 | TRBV6-2/TRBV6-3
CASSLEGTAGYTF | TGCGCCAGCAGCTTGGAGGGGACAGCTGGCTACACCTTC | TRBJ1-2 | few | TRBD1 | 13 | TRBV5-1
CASSLIGQGEGTQYF | TGCGCCAGCAGCTTGATCGGGCAGGGTGAGGGGACCCAGTACTTC | TRBJ2-5 | . | . | 15 | TRBV5-1
CASSFTSRATDTQYF | TGTGCCAGCAGCTTTACCTCCCGGGCCACAGATACGCAGTATTTT | TRBJ2-3 | . | . | 15 | TRBV7-2